This paragraph reports one T cell receptor beta chain. TCRdb's table, derived via immunoSEQ multiplex PCR, lists solely in-frame clones and lacks some. Of 95,000 to 150,000 clones in the sample, approximately 90% are singletons; the top ten hold 6% to 8.5%. These data belong to a study of control samples from healthy donors and cancer patients. CDR3 length: 18 residues. V shed 1 base, J shed 4 bases, and the junction held 9 bases outside the gene matches. Germline-derived CDR1 and CDR2 are SGHTA and FQGNSA. Sequencing was performed on blood. This chain connects TRBV7-2 to TRBJ2-3; 12 positions match TRBD2. The TCR comes from a woman aged 18-30 years in good health. CDR3: CASSLDGLAGKGADTQYF. CDR3 sequence (DNA): TGTGCCAGCAGCTTAGATGGACTAGCGGGGAAAGGGGCAGATACGCAGTATTTT.